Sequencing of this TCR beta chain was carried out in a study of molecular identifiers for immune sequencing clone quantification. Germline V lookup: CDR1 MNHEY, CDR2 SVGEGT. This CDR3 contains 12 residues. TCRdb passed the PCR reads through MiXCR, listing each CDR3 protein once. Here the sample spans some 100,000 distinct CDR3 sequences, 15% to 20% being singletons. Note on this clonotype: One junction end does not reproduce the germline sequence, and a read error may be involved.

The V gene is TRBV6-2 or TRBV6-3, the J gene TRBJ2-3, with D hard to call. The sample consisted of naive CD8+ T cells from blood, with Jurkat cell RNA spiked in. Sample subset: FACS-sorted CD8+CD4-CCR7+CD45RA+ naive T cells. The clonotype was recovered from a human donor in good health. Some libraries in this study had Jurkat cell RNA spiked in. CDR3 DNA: TGTGCCAGCAGCTACTCTCTGGATACGCAGTGTTTT. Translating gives CASSYSLDTQCF.